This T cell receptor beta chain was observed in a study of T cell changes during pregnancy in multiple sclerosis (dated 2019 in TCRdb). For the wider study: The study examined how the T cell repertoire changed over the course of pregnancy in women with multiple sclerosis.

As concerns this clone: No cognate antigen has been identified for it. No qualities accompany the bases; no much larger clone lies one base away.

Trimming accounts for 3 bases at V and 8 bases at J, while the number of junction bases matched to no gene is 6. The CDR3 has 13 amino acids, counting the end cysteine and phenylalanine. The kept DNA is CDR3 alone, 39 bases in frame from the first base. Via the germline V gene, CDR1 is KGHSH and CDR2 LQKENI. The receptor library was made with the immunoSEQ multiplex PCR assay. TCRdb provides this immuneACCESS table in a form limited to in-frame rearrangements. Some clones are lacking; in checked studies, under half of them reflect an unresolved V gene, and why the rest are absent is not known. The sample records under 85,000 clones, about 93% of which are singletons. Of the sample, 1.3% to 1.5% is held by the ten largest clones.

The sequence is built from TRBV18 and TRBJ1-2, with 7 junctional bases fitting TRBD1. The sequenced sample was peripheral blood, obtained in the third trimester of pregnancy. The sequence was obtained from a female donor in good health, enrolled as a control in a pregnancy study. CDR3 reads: CASSPRDSEGYTF. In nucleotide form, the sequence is TGTGCCAGCTCACCGCGGGACAGCGAGGGCTACACCTTC. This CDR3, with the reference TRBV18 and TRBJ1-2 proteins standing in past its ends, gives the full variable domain NAGVMQNPRHLVRRRGQEARLRCSPMKGHSHVYWYRQLPEEGLKFMVYLQKENIIDESGMPKERFSAEFPKEGPSILRIQQVVRGDSAAYFCASSPRDSEGYTFGSGTRLTVV.